A selection of T cell receptor beta chains follows, all from one sample in a study of T-cell reconstitution after alpha-beta-depleted transplantation in children. TCRdb ran MiXCR on the PCR reads and lists one entry per CDR3 protein. The repertoire has 200,000 to 250,000 distinct CDR3 sequences, about 8.4% of them found once; the top ten carry less than 40%. The input for sequencing was PBMCs, mostly from graft donor cells, taken 360 days after TCRalphabeta/CD19-depleted stem cell transplant. These receptors all come from a male patient between 2 and 10 years old who had a stem cell transplant for acute myeloid leukemia, so the T cells may come from the graft donor. CDR3s include the opening cysteine and the closing phenylalanine or tryptophan. The order of the fields is CDR3 protein, CDR3 DNA, D gene, J gene, clone size, V gene. D genes are given only for firm matches. Rows give clone size only sometimes, using once, few, many, or a class for an expanded clone.

CAISETRQLTSTDTQYF | TGTGCCATCAGTGAGACACGACAGCTAACTAGCACAGATACGCAGTATTTT | - | TRBJ2-3 | many | TRBV10-3
CASRTTSNEQFF | TGTGCCAGCAGGACCACGAGCAATGAGCAGTTCTTC | - | TRBJ2-1 | few | TRBV4-2
CSVEDYPEAFF | TGCAGCGTTGAAGACTACCCTGAAGCTTTCTTT | - | TRBJ1-1 | few | TRBV29-1
CASSKVAGGTNTGELFF | TGTGCCAGCAGTAAGGTAGCGGGAGGGACGAACACCGGGGAGCTGTTTTTT | TRBD2 | TRBJ2-2 | - | TRBV12-3/TRBV12-4
CSAPGQGNQPQHF | TGCAGTGCCCCTGGACAGGGCAATCAGCCCCAGCATTTT | TRBD1 | TRBJ1-5 | - | TRBV20-1
CSVANTGAGWPQHF | TGCAGCGTTGCCAACACAGGGGCCGGATGGCCCCAGCATTTT | TRBD1 | TRBJ1-5 | - | TRBV29-1
CASRASRDYEQYF | TGTGCCAGCAGGGCATCAAGAGACTACGAGCAGTACTTC | - | TRBJ2-7 | many | TRBV2
CSAVQPGSQKAFF | TGCAGCGCCGTTCAACCGGGCTCTCAAAAAGCTTTCTTT | - | TRBJ1-1 | many | TRBV29-1
CASSLMGDYPPQETQYF | TGCGCCAGCAGCTTGATGGGGGACTATCCCCCCCAAGAGACCCAGTACTTC | TRBD2 | TRBJ2-5 | - | TRBV5-1
CASSLGLAGDRETQYF | TGTGCCAGCAGCCTCGGACTAGCGGGGGATCGAGAGACCCAGTACTTC | TRBD2 | TRBJ2-5 | - | TRBV3-1
CSASVVNRVYNEQFF | TGCAGTGCTAGTGTGGTGAACAGGGTATACAATGAGCAGTTCTTC | - | TRBJ2-1 | few | TRBV20-1
CASVGQVQETQYF | TGTGCCAGCGTAGGACAGGTCCAAGAGACCCAGTACTTC | TRBD1 | TRBJ2-5 | many | TRBV7-2
CASSQSTYEQYF | TGTGCCAGCAGTCAATCCACCTACGAGCAGTACTTC | - | TRBJ2-7 | - | TRBV7-2
CASSFTATNEKLFF | TGTGCCAGCAGTTTTACCGCAACTAATGAAAAACTGTTTTTT | - | TRBJ1-4 | - | TRBV12-3/TRBV12-4
CASSERLAQLYNEQFF | TGTGCCAGCAGTGAGAGACTAGCGCAACTCTACAATGAGCAGTTCTTC | TRBD2 | TRBJ2-1 | many | TRBV12-3/TRBV12-4
CATGLLRVKFF | TGTGCCACCGGACTTCTCCGAGTGAAGTTCTTC | - | TRBJ2-1 | many | TRBV28
CASSLATRSSSYNEQFF | TGTGCCAGCAGCTTAGCGACTAGATCGAGCTCCTACAATGAGCAGTTCTTC | - | TRBJ2-1 | few | TRBV7-2
CASMAGATNEKLFF | TGTGCCAGCATGGCGGGGGCAACTAATGAAAAACTGTTTTTT | - | TRBJ1-4 | - | TRBV7-9
CASSNVAGGPYEQYF | TGTGCCAGTAGTAACGTGGCGGGAGGGCCATACGAGCAGTACTTC | TRBD2 | TRBJ2-7 | - | TRBV19
CSVDKRGRHQETQYF | TGCAGCGTTGACAAGCGGGGGAGGCATCAAGAGACCCAGTACTTC | TRBD2 | TRBJ2-5 | - | TRBV29-1
CSASDLHNEKLFF | TGCAGTGCTAGTGATCTGCACAATGAAAAACTGTTTTTT | - | TRBJ1-4 | - | TRBV20-1
CSARVGGVTDTQYF | TGCAGTGCTAGAGTGGGGGGGGTCACAGATACGCAGTATTTT | TRBD2 | TRBJ2-3 | - | TRBV20-1
CASSLLAGSGTQYF | TGTGCCAGCAGTCTTCTAGCGGGTTCAGGTACCCAGTACTTC | TRBD2 | TRBJ2-5 | few | TRBV6-1
CASSVGTLHTDTQYF | TGTGCCAGCAGTGTCGGGACACTCCACACAGATACGCAGTATTTT | - | TRBJ2-3 | few | TRBV2
CASSLAVGWRDTQYF | TGTGCCAGCAGCCTCGCCGTGGGGTGGAGGGATACGCAGTATTTT | - | TRBJ2-3 | - | TRBV7-2
CASSLGHWEDTQYF | TGCGCCAGCAGCTTGGGCCATTGGGAAGATACGCAGTATTTT | - | TRBJ2-3 | many | TRBV5-1
CASSQDSASVTDTQYF | TGCGCCAGCAGCCAAGATTCGGCTAGCGTCACAGATACGCAGTATTTT | - | TRBJ2-3 | - | TRBV4-3
CATSRTMGHENEQFF | TGTGCCACCAGCAGGACGATGGGACACGAGAATGAGCAGTTCTTC | - | TRBJ2-1 | - | TRBV15
CSALRGHLNTEAFF | TGCAGTGCCCTTCGGGGACACCTGAACACTGAAGCTTTCTTT | - | TRBJ1-1 | - | TRBV20-1
CASSLFVGNEQFF | TGTGCCAGCAGCCTTTTTGTAGGCAATGAGCAGTTCTTC | - | TRBJ2-1 | many | TRBV7-2